This T cell receptor beta chain was sequenced during a study of PD-1 blockade in classical Hodgkin lymphoma (dated by TCRdb to about 2020). For the wider study: A peripheral blood immune signature of response to PD-1 blockade in classical Hodgkin lymphoma was defined using TCR beta sequencing and CyTOF. Broader findings and caveats from the paper: Baseline TCR diversity was reported as lower in newly diagnosed patients than in healthy donors, and lower still in relapsed/refractory patients. The study was restricted to a single clinical trial cohort, and the causes of repertoire differences, possibly disease activity or prior therapy, were left undefined.

The CDR3 goes from the cysteine to the phenylalanine over 12 residues. Kept here is only the CDR3 DNA, which spans 36 bases and is read in frame from base 1. Trimming costs V 3 bases and J 7 bases, and their ends lie 8 bases apart. The germline V gene provides CDR1 SGHTA and CDR2 FQGNSA. The Qiagen DNeasy kit was used to extract genomic DNA from unsorted PBMCs and from the negatively selected CD4+ and CD8+ fractions. Amplification of TCR beta CDR3 regions was done by immunoSEQ multiplex PCR with primers that anneal to V and J segments. A synthetic immune receptor repertoire was used to minimize amplification bias, and any residual bias was removed computationally once sequencing was done. As for the original processing: Custom Python scripts were used to quantify repertoire diversity as the Shannon entropy index. Unsorted, CD4+ and CD8+ repertoires were analyzed separately, except in combined analyses where CD4+ and CD8+ sequences were merged in silico. Sourced from immuneACCESS, this table was stored by TCRdb with only in-frame sequences that have V and J called. A share of the clones is absent; for the studies checked, an unresolved V gene accounts for under half, and the remainder has no known explanation. The D gene and trimming were derived from the DNA, and the V and J assignments and clone size from that table. This sample comprises about 15,000 clones, around 90% of them detected only once. The ten most abundant clones make up less than 4% of the sample.

Turning to this clone: Its antigen target is currently unknown. The sample holds no much larger clone one base away, and base qualities are not on file.

The time point tag for this specimen amounts to: newly diagnosed, previously untreated cHL patient sample. To serve as a comparison group for the relapsed/refractory trial patients, PBMCs were sequenced from patients with newly diagnosed, previously untreated classical Hodgkin lymphoma. After peripheral blood was drawn into 8 mL Vacutainer Cell Preparation Tubes, PBMCs were isolated by centrifugation and then cryopreserved. The sequenced sample was peripheral blood mononuclear cells (PBMCs). The sequence came from a human donor with classical Hodgkin lymphoma. The sequence joins TRBV7-2 to TRBJ2-3; confidence is insufficient to name the D gene. The CDR3 region reads CASSFPKNTQYF. The sequence in DNA is TGTGCCAGCAGCTTTCCCAAGAATACGCAGTATTTT. The full variable domain, completed from the reference TRBV7-2 and TRBJ2-3 proteins outside the CDR3, reads GAGVSQSPSNKVTEKGKDVELRCDPISGHTALYWYRQSLGQGLEFLIYFQGNSAPDKSGLPSDRFSAERTGGSVSTLTIQRTQQEDSAVYLCASSFPKNTQYFGPGTRLTVL.